This T cell receptor (beta chain) is from a study of T cells in Graves' hyperthyroidism and ophthalmopathy. Amplified regions were TCR beta CDR3 sequences from RNA transcripts. A first-round RT-PCR of the TCR CDR3 used the HTBI primer set. TCRdb called the multiplex PCR reads again in MiXCR, with one record for every CDR3 protein. Here the sample spans about 500,000 distinct CDR3 sequences, 16% being singletons. The CDR3 extends over 15 amino acids. From germline, CDR1 is MNHNS and CDR2 SASEGT. Deletions cut 6 bases from V and 7 bases from J, with 19 bases between. Among the patients, aged 18 to 65, hyperthyroidism was newly diagnosed and had lasted under 2 months.

The source of this sequence is a woman between 18 and 30 years old with Graves' hyperthyroidism. Source material: blood. The chain employs TRBV6-1 and TRBJ2-1, with D perhaps matching TRBD1 (6 bases). CDR3 sequence: CASRDVGRQGNEQFF. The CDR3 DNA follows: TGTGCCAGCAGGGACGTCGGCCGTCAGGGGAATGAGCAGTTCTTC.